A single TCR beta chain is shown here with its context. This sample was included in a study of blood T cell repertoires in COVID-19. Study details: The analysed material was cDNA or gDNA that came from T cells, B-cell-depleted T cells, or PBMCs.

Those who participated ranged in age from about 18 to 89 years and resided in 20 to 30 US areas. The assay was immunoSEQ multiplex PCR, and TCRdb's table has in-frame clones only and misses some. The sample holds some 290,000 clones, roughly 91% seen once. The CDR3 is 13 amino acids. Trimming removed 2 bases from V and 10 bases from J; junction bases left unmatched: 4. CDR1 and CDR2 (germline): GTSNPN, SVGIG (reference sequence). The chain carries TRBV30 and TRBJ1-4, with 10 nucleotides matching TRBD1. This TCR was sampled from a woman in her 30s who had recovered from COVID-19. Sequences were obtained from PBMCs or T cells enriched from blood (not recorded which). The CDR3 region is CAWSTGTGVKLFF. DNA for the CDR3: TGTGCCTGGAGTACTGGGACAGGGGTAAAACTGTTTTTT.